This T cell receptor (beta chain) was identified during a study of CD8 T cells in Susac syndrome. The V and J ends lost 5 bases and 6 bases respectively, with 11 bases between them. The CDR3 sequence is 13 residues long. Germline V gene sequence: CDR1 LGHNA, CDR2 YNFKEQ. Random hexamers were used to reverse transcribe an amount of roughly 0.45 to 1 ug RNA. TCRdb called the immunoSEQ multiplex PCR reads again in MiXCR, with one record for every CDR3 protein. The table includes 250,000 to 350,000 distinct CDR3 sequences, about 85% detected once. Purification of the CD8+ and CD4+ T cells relied on negative isolation, and TEMRA cells underwent FACS enrichment.

This clonotype was sampled from a human donor with multiple sclerosis. The sample consisted of CD8+ T cells from PBMCs. V and J are TRBV4-2 and TRBJ2-1; the D is unclear. CDR3 nucleotides: TGTGCCAGCAGCGAGGCAGCCCTCAATGAGCAGTTCTTC. Translated, it gives CASSEAALNEQFF.